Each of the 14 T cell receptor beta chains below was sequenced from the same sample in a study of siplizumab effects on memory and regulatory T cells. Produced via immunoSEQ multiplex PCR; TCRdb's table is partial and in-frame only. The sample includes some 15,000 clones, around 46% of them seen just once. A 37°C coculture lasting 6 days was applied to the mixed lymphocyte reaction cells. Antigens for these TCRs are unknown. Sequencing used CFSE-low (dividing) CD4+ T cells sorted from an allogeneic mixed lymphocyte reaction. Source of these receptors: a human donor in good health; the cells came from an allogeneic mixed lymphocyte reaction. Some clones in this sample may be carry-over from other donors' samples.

CDR3 nucleotide sequence: TGTGCCAGCAGTGAAAGCGCCCTACAGGGATTCTCCTACGAGCAGTACTTC. This codes for CASSESALQGFSYEQYF. This sequence joins TRBV6-1 and TRBJ2-5; a weak D match, TRBD1 (6 bases). TRBJ2-7 explains the end of the DNA better; the J call may be wrong. Germline V gene data show CDR1 as MNHNS and CDR2 as SASEGT. The CDR3 contains 17 residues.

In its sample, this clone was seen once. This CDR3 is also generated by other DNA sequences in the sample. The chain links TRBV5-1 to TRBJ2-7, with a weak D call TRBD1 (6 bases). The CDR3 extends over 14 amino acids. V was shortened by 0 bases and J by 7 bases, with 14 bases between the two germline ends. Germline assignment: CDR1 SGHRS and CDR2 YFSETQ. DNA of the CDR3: TGCGCCAGCAGCTTGGACTTAGGGGGTCGGGAGCAGTACTTC. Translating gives CASSLDLGGREQYF. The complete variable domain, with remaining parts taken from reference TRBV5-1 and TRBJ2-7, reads KAGVTQTPRYLIKTRGQQVTLSCSPISGHRSVSWYQQTPGQGLQFLFEYFSETQRNKGNFPGRFSGRQFSNSRSEMNVSTLELGDSALYLCASSLDLGGREQYFGPGTRLTVT.

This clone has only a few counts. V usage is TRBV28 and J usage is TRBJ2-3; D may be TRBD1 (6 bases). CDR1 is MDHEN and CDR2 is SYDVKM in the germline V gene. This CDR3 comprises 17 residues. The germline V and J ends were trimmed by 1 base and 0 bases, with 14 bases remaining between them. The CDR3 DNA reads TGTGCCAGCAGTTTATCGGAATGGACAGCCAGCACAGATACGCAGTATTTT. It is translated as CASSLSEWTASTDTQYF.

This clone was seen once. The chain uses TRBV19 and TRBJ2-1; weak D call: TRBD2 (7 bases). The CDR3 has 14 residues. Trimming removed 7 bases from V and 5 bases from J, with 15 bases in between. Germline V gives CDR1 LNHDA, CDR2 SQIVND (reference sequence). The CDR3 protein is CASKLREGDNEQFF. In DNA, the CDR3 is TGTGCCAGTAAGCTGAGGGAGGGGGACAATGAGCAGTTCTTC.

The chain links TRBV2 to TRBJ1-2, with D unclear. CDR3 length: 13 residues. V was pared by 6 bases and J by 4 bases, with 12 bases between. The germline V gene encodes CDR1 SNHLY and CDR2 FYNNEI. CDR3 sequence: CASRRDTPYGYTF. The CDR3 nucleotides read TGTGCCAGCAGACGCGACACCCCCTATGGCTACACCTTC. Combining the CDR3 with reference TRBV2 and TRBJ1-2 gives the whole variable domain EPEVTQTPSHQVTQMGQEVILRCVPISNHLYFYWYRQILGQKVEFLVSFYNNEISEKSEIFDDQFSVERPDGSNFTLKIRSTKLEDSAMYFCASRRDTPYGYTFGSGTRLTVV.

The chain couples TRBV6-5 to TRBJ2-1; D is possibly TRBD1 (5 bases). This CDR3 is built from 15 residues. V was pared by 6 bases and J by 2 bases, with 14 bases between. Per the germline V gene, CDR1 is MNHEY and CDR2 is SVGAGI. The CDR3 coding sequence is TGTGCCAGCAGCCCAGCCTTAGGGGCCTACAATGAGCAGTTCTTC. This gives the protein CASSPALGAYNEQFF.

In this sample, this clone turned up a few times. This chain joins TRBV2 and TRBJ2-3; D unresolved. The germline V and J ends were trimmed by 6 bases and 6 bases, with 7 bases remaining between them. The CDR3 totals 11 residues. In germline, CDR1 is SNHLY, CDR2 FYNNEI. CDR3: CASRALDTQYF. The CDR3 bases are TGTGCCAGCAGAGCACTTGATACGCAGTATTTT.

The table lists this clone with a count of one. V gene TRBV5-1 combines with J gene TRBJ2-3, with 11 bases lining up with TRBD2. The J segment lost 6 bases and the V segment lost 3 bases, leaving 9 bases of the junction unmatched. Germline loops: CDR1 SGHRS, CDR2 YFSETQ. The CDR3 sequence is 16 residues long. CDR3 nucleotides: TGCGCCAGCAGCTCAACTAGCGGGGGATTGAAGGATACGCAGTATTTT. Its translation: CASSSTSGGLKDTQYF.

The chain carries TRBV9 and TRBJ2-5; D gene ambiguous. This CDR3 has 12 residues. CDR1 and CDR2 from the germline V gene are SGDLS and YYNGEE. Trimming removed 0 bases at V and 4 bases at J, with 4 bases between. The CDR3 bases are TGTGCCAGCAGCGTAGGTCGAGAGACCCAGTACTTC. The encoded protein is CASSVGRETQYF.

The CDR3 DNA is TGTGCCAGCTCGGGACTAGCGGGAGGGCAGTTCTTC. Protein product: CASSGLAGGQFF. The rearrangement uses TRBV2 and TRBJ2-1, with TRBD2 identical over 15 bases. CDR3 size: 12 residues. CDR1 SNHLY and CDR2 FYNNEI come from the germline V gene. V shed 8 bases, J shed 12 bases, and the junction held 2 bases outside the gene matches.

The CDR3 nucleotides read TGTGCCAGTAGTTTTTACCCTCGGGACATTTCCTACGAGCAGTACTTC. This translates into CASSFYPRDISYEQYF. V and J are TRBV19 and TRBJ2-7; possibly TRBD1 for D (6 bases). Germline loops: CDR1 LNHDA, CDR2 SQIVND (reference sequence). Trimming stripped 5 bases from V and 1 base from J, with 18 bases between. The CDR3 is 16 residues long. Supplemented by reference TRBV19 and TRBJ2-7, the full variable domain reads DGGITQSPKYLFRKEGQNVTLSCEQNLNHDAMYWYRQDPGQGLRLIYYSQIVNDFQKGDIAEGYSVSREKKESFPLTVTSAQKNPTAFYLCASSFYPRDISYEQYFGPGTRLTVT.

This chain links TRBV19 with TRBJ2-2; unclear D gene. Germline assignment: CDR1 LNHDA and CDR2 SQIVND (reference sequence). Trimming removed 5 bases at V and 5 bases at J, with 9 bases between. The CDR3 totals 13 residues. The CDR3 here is CASSPTWTGELFF. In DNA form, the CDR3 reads TGTGCCAGTAGTCCGACGTGGACCGGGGAGCTGTTTTTT. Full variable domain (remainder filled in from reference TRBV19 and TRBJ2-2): DGGITQSPKYLFRKEGQNVTLSCEQNLNHDAMYWYRQDPGQGLRLIYYSQIVNDFQKGDIAEGYSVSREKKESFPLTVTSAQKNPTAFYLCASSPTWTGELFFGEGSRLTVL.

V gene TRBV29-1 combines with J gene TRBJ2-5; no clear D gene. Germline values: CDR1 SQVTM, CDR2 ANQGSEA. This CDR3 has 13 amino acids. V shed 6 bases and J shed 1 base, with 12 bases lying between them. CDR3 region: CSVDGLGQETQYF. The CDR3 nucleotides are TGCAGCGTGGACGGTTTGGGCCAAGAGACCCAGTACTTC.

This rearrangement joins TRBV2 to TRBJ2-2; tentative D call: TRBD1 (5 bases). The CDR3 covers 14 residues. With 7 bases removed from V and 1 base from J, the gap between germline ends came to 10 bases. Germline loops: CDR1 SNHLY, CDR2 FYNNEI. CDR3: CASIEDKNTGELFF. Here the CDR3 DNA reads TGTGCCAGCATTGAGGACAAGAACACCGGGGAGCTGTTTTTT.